This T cell receptor (beta chain) was recovered during a study of shared T cell receptors in the human thymus. From germline, CDR1 is SGHNT and CDR2 YENEEA. Trimming took 3 bases from V and 0 from J, leaving 15 bases between them. This CDR3 has 17 amino acids. Sequenced by immunoSEQ multiplex PCR; TCRdb stores in-frame clones only, minus some. The sample lists hundreds of thousands of clones, roughly 88% occurring once. The same sample was also used in a study of human thymus T cells. As that report states: Among the donors, all were healthy Finnish infants having corrective surgery for congenital heart defects. Thymic samples were excised during corrective heart operations. Thymic and blood repertoires appeared to show biased V and J gene usage. Reports from related research described highly overlapping thymic repertoires among unrelated individuals.

The source material was thymocytes. This chain uses TRBV11-3 with TRBJ2-1; D perhaps matches TRBD2 (6 bases). The TCR sequence derives from a boy under two years old with a congenital heart defect. The CDR3 spells CASSLGGGHRSYNEQFF. The DNA of the CDR3 is TGTGCCAGCAGCTTGGGGGGTGGGCACCGCTCCTACAATGAGCAGTTCTTC.